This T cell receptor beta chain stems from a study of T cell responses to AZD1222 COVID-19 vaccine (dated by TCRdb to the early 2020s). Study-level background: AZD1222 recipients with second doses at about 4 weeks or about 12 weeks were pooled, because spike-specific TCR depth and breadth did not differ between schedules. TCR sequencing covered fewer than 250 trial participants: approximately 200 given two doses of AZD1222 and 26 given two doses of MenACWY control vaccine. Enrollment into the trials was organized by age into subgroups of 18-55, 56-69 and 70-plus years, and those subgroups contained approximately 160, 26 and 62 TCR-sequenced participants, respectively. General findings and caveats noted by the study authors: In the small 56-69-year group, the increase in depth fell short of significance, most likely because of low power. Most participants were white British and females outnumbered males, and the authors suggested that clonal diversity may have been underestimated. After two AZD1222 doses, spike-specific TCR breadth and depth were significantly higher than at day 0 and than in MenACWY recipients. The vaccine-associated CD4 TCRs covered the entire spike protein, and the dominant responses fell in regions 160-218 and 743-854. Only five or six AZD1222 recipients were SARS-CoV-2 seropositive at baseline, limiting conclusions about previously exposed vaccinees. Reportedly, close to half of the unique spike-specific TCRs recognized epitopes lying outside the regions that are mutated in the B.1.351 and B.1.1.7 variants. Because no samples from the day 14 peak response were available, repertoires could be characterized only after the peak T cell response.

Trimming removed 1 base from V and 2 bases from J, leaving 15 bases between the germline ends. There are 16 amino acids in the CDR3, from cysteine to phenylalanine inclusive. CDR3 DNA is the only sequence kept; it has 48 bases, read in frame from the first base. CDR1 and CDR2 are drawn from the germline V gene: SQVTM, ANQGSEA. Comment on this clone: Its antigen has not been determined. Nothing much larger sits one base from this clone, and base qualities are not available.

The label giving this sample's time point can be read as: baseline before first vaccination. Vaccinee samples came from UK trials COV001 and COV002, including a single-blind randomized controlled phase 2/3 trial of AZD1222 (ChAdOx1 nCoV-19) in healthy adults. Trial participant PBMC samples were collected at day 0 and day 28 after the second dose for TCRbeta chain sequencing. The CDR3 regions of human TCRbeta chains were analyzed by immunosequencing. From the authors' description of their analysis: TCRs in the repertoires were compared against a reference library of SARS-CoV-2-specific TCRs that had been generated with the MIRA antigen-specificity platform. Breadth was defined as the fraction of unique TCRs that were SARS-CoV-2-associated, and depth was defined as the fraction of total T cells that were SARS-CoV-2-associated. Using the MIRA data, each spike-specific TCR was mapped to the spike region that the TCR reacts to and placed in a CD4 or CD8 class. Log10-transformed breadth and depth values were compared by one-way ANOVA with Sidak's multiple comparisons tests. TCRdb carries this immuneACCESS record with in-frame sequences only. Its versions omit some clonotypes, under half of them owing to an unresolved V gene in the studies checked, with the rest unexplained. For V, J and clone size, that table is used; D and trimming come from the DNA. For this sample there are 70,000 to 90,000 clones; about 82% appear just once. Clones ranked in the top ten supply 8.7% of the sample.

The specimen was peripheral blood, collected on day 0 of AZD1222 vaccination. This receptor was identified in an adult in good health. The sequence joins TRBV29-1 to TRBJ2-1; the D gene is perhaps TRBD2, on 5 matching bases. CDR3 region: CSVEVLSSGAYNEQFF. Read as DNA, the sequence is TGCAGCGTTGAAGTGCTGTCCAGCGGAGCCTACAATGAGCAGTTCTTC.